This is a list of T cell receptor beta chains from one sample in a study of blood T cell repertoires in COVID-19. Only in-frame clones appear in the TCRdb table, and some are missing; sequencing was by immunoSEQ multiplex PCR. This table holds over 300,000 clones, nearly 90% found once. Sequencing was done on a sample of peripheral blood. The receptors here all came from a man aged 18 to 35 with active or convalescent COVID-19. Both conserved end residues are part of each CDR3. A D gene is named only where the DNA matches it firmly. For some rows the clone size is stated as once, few or many, or as a class when expanded; others skip it.

v_call	clone_size	j_call	d_call	cdr3_aa	cdr3_nt
TRBV15	NA	TRBJ2-1	NA	CATSRDRGNYNEQFF	TGTGCCACCAGCAGAGATCGAGGGAACTACAATGAGCAGTTCTTC
TRBV15	NA	TRBJ2-7	NA	CATSRDLDSYEQYF	TGTGCCACCAGCAGAGATCTAGATTCCTACGAGCAGTACTTC
TRBV7-2	NA	TRBJ2-1	TRBD2	CASSSHAGGPYNEQFF	TGTGCCAGCAGCTCACATGCGGGGGGGCCTTACAATGAGCAGTTCTTC
TRBV10-3	NA	TRBJ1-4	NA	CAISESNRSEKLFF	TGTGCCATCAGTGAGTCGAACCGCAGTGAAAAACTGTTTTTT
TRBV19	NA	TRBJ1-5	NA	CASRIQGNQPQHF	TGTGCCAGTAGAATCCAGGGCAATCAGCCCCAGCATTTT
TRBV11-2	NA	TRBJ2-5	NA	CASSRQGGGETQYF	TGTGCCAGCAGCCGCCAGGGGGGCGGAGAGACCCAGTACTTC
TRBV13	NA	TRBJ2-1	NA	CASSYQGGQFF	TGTGCCAGCAGCTACCAGGGGGGGCAGTTCTTC
TRBV24-1	NA	TRBJ1-1	TRBD1	CATSEAGTVNTEAFF	TGTGCCACCAGTGAGGCCGGGACAGTGAACACTGAAGCTTTCTTT
TRBV2	NA	TRBJ2-7	TRBD1	CASRLDRVKYF	TGTGCCAGCAGATTGGACAGGGTGAAGTACTTC
TRBV27	NA	TRBJ2-7	TRBD2	CASSLSIIPSGTSYEQYF	TGTGCCAGCAGTTTATCCATCATCCCTAGCGGGACCTCCTACGAGCAGTACTTC
TRBV5-1	NA	TRBJ2-1	TRBD1	CASSLTGGVRAMEQFF	TGCGCCAGCAGCTTAACAGGGGGCGTCCGGGCGATGGAGCAGTTCTTC
TRBV27	NA	TRBJ1-2	TRBD1	CASSSWTGSYYGYTF	TGTGCCAGCAGTTCATGGACAGGGAGCTACTATGGCTACACCTTC
TRBV9	NA	TRBJ2-1	TRBD1	CASSARTGEYNEQFF	TGTGCCAGCAGCGCAAGGACAGGGGAGTACAATGAGCAGTTCTTC
TRBV15	NA	TRBJ2-7	NA	CATSDRQGGPYEQYF	TGTGCCACCTCAGACCGACAGGGAGGCCCCTACGAGCAGTACTTC
TRBV29-1	NA	TRBJ2-7	TRBD2	CSATSDYEQYF	TGCAGCGCCACTAGCGACTACGAGCAGTACTTC
TRBV5-5	NA	TRBJ1-4	NA	CASSLGPLQNEKLFF	TGTGCCAGCAGCTTGGGTCCCTTACAGAATGAAAAACTGTTTTTT
TRBV28	few	TRBJ1-6	TRBD1	CASSRPRTGLNSPLHF	TGTGCCAGCAGTAGACCGAGGACAGGATTAAATTCACCCCTCCACTTT
TRBV3-1/TRBV3-2	NA	TRBJ1-3	TRBD1	CASRPRDRAGNTIYF	TGTGCCAGCAGACCCCGGGACAGGGCTGGAAACACCATATATTTT
TRBV28	NA	TRBJ2-2	NA	CASSSYTGELFF	TGTGCCAGCAGTTCCTACACCGGGGAGCTGTTTTTT
TRBV28	NA	TRBJ2-7	NA	CASQLLGQPYEQYF	TGTGCCAGCCAACTTCTGGGGCAGCCCTACGAGCAGTACTTC
TRBV27	NA	TRBJ1-1	TRBD1	CASSPGTGGIGTEAFF	TGTGCCAGCAGTCCCGGGACAGGGGGAATCGGCACTGAAGCTTTCTTT
TRBV28	NA	TRBJ1-2	TRBD1	CASRTGQYYGYTF	TGTGCCAGCAGGACAGGGCAATACTATGGCTACACCTTC
TRBV9	NA	TRBJ2-7	TRBD1	CASSAGTGTTYEQYF	TGTGCCAGCAGCGCTGGGACAGGGACTACCTACGAGCAGTACTTC
TRBV6-4	NA	TRBJ2-1	TRBD1	CASSAGRGFDEQFF	TGTGCCAGCAGTGCTGGCAGGGGGTTCGATGAGCAGTTCTTC
TRBV6-2/TRBV6-3	NA	TRBJ1-3	TRBD1	CASSYYRRTGDGNTIYF	TGTGCCAGCAGTTACTACCGTCGGACAGGAGATGGAAACACCATATATTTT
TRBV15	NA	TRBJ2-7	NA	CATSREPGHTYEQYF	TGTGCCACCAGCAGAGAACCGGGACACACCTACGAGCAGTACTTC
TRBV27	NA	TRBJ1-2	NA	CASSFNAGVLGYTF	TGTGCCAGCAGTTTCAACGCCGGGGTACTAGGCTACACCTTC
TRBV6-2/TRBV6-3	NA	TRBJ1-2	NA	CASSYSGQTNYGYTF	TGTGCCAGCAGTTACTCCGGACAGACTAACTATGGCTACACCTTC
TRBV7-3	NA	TRBJ2-3	NA	CASSPGDRLSTDTQYF	TGTGCCAGCAGTCCGGGGGACCGACTTAGCACAGATACGCAGTATTTT
TRBV7-2	NA	TRBJ1-5	NA	CASSLEAGTNQPQHF	TGTGCCAGCAGCTTAGAGGCAGGGACTAATCAGCCCCAGCATTTT
TRBV28	NA	TRBJ1-1	NA	CASSPGSFGNTEAFF	TGTGCCAGCAGCCCAGGGTCGTTTGGGAACACTGAAGCTTTCTTT
TRBV3-1/TRBV3-2	once	TRBJ2-1	TRBD1	CASSQDIDRVNEQFF	TGTGCCAGCAGCCAAGATATCGACAGGGTCAATGAGCAGTTCTTC
TRBV4-1	NA	TRBJ2-5	TRBD2	CASSHGLAGLDQETQYF	TGCGCCAGCAGCCATGGACTAGCGGGGCTCGATCAAGAGACCCAGTACTTC